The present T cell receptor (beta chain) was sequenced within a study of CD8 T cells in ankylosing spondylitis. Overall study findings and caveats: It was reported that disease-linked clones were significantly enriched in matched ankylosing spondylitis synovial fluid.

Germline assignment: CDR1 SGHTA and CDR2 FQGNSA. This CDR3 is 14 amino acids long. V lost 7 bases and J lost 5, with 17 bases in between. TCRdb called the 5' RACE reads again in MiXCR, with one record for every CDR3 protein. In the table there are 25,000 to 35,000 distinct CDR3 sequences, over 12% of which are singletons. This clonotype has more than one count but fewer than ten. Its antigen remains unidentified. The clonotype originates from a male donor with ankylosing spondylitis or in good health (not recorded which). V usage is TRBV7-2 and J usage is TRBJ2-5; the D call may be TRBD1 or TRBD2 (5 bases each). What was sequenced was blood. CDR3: CASTPRGRAETQYF. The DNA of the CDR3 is TGTGCCAGCACCCCCCGGGGCAGGGCGGAGACCCAGTACTTC.